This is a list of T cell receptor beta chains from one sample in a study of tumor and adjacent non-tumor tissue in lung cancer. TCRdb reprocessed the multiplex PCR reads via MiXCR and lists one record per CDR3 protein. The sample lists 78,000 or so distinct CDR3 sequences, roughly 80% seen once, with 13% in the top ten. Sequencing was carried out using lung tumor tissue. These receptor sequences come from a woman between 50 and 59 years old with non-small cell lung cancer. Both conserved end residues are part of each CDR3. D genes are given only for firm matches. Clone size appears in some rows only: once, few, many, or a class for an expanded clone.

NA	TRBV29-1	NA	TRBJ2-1	TGCTGCGTTGAAGATACTGCGTACAATGAGCAGTTCTTC	CCVEDTAYNEQFF
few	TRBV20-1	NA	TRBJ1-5	TGCGGTACTCAAGACGGGGGTCGTGGTAGCAATCAGCCCCAGCATTTT	CGTQDGGRGSNQPQHF
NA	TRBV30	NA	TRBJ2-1	TGTGCCTGGACCAACGGGAATAGGTTTTCGACAAGGCAGTTCTTC	CAWTNGNRFSTRQFF
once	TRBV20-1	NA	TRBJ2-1	TGCAGTACTCCCCTTGGAGGACCCTTATACAATGAGCACTTCTTC	CSTPLGGPLYNEHFF
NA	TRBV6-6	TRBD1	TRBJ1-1	TGTGCCAGCACCGAAGAGGGACAGGGATGTCCTGAAGCTTTCTTT	CASTEEGQGCPEAFF
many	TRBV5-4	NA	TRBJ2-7	TGTGCCAGCAGCTTCCGAGCGGACTCCTCCTACGAGCAGTACTTC	CASSFRADSSYEQYF
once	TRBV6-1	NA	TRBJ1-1	TGTGCCAGCAGTCTTGACAGTGCTCCATTTGAAGCTTTCTTT	CASSLDSAPFEAFF
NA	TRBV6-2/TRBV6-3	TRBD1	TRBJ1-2	TGTGCCAGCAGTTACACTGCGGACAGGGGGCACTATAGCTACACCTTC	CASSYTADRGHYSYTF
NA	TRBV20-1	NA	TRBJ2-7	TGTAGTGCTAGATCGGGTAGCTTCTACGAGCAGTACTTC	CSARSGSFYEQYF
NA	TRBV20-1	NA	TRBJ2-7	TGCAGTATTAGAGATCAGAGCTACGGGTACGAGCAGTACTTC	CSIRDQSYGYEQYF
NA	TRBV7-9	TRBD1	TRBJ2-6	TGTACCAGCAGCCCCAGACAGGGCTCTGGGGCCAACGTCCTGACTTTC	CTSSPRQGSGANVLTF
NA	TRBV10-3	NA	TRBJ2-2	TGTGTCATCGGAGTTAGCGGGAACACCGGGGAGCTGTTTTTT	CVIGVSGNTGELFF
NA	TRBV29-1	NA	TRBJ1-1	TGCAGCGTCAGTATTGGACAGAAGAACACTGAAGCTTTCTTT	CSVSIGQKNTEAFF
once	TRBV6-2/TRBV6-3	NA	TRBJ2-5	TGTGCCAGTAGTTGGGACGGCTGGAGAGACCAGTACTTC	CASSWDGWRDQYF
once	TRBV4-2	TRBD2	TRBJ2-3	TGTGCCAGCCAAGATGTGATCATTAGCGGGAGGGCCGACGCAGATACGCAGTATTTT	CASQDVIISGRADADTQYF
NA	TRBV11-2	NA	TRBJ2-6	TGTGCCAGCAGCTTAGTTCGGTCGTTCTCTGGGGCCAACATCCTGACTTTC	CASSLVRSFSGANILTF
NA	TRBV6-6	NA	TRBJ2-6	TGCGCCAGCAGTTACCTAGGCGGACCTTCTGGGGCCAACGTCCTGACTTTC	CASSYLGGPSGANVLTF
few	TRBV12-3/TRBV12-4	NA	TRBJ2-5	TGTACCAGCAGTTTATCACCACAAGAGACCCAATACTTC	CTSSLSPQETQYF
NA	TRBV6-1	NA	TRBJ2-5	TGTGGCAGCAGTGTTCCCGGGAACCAAGAGGCCCAGTACTTC	CGSSVPGNQEAQYF
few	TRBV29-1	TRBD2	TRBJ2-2	TGCAGCGTTGGACTAGCGGGAGACTTTGTCATCGGGGAGCTGTTTTTT	CSVGLAGDFVIGELFF
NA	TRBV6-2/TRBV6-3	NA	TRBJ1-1	TGTGCCAGCAGTGGTGACATGGGCGGGTACACTGAAGCTATCTTC	CASSGDMGGYTEAIF
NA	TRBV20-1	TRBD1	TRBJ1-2	TGCAGTGCTAGAGAGGCAGGGGGAGGCTGTGACTACACCTTC	CSAREAGGGCDYTF
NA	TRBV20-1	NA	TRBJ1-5	TGCAGTGCTAGCCCAATTAGCGTGAGGAGCACAGATACGCAGCATTTT	CSASPISVRSTDTQHF
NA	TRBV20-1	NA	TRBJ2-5	TGCAGTGCTTCCGAGCGGAGGGTGATTCAAGAGACCCAGTACTTC	CSASERRVIQETQYF
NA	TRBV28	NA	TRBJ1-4	TGTGCCAGTACAAGGGGAACTAATGAAAAACTATTTTTT	CASTRGTNEKLFF
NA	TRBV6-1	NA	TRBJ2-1	TGTGCCAGCAAGAGCATAACAGGGTCCTGTGTGGATGAGCAGTCCTTC	CASKSITGSCVDEQSF
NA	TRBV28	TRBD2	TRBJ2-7	TGTGCCAGCGGTATAGCGGGAGAGACCTATGAGCAGTACTTC	CASGIAGETYEQYF
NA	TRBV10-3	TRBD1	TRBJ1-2	TGTGCCACCACAGGGGGAAGGTACAGAGGTTACACCTTC	CATTGGRYRGYTF
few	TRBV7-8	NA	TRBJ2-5	TGTGCCAGCAGCTTAAAAGGGGCCGGGGAGACCCAGTACTTC	CASSLKGAGETQYF
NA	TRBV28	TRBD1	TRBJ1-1	TGTGCTAGCAGTCCCTACAGGGCTTTCGACAGGGGGCTTGGTGAAGCTTTCTTT	CASSPYRAFDRGLGEAFF
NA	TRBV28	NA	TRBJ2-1	TGTGTCAGCAGTTCCCCTACATGGGGAGGTGGCAATGAGCAGTTCTTC	CVSSSPTWGGGNEQFF
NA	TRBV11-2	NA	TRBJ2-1	TGTGCCAGCAGCTTTATGGCGGGACGAGACAATAAGCAGTTCTTC	CASSFMAGRDNKQFF
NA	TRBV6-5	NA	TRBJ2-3	TGTGCCAGACTAGAGCGTGATACGCACTATTTT	CARLERDTHYF
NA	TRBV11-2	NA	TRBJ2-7	TGTACCAGCAGGCTAAGAGGTCTAGCGATCTCGGACGAGCAGTACTTC	CTSRLRGLAISDEQYF
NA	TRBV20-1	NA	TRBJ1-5	TGCGGTGCTAGAGTCGGGGGAGGGAGAGGCAATCAGCCCCAGGATTTT	CGARVGGGRGNQPQDF
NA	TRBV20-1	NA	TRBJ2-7	TGCAGTGCTAGGCCATCTAGCGAGAAGTCCTACGAGCAGTACTTC	CSARPSSEKSYEQYF
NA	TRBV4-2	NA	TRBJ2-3	TGTGCCAGCAGCCAAGCGGGATACACAGTTACGCAGTATTTT	CASSQAGYTVTQYF
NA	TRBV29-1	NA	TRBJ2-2	TGCAGCGGTTGTCCAGGTGCGAACACCGGGGAGCTGTTTTTT	CSGCPGANTGELFF
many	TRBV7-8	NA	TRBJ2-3	TGTGCCAGCAGCTTATTACCAAGCACAGATACGCAGTATTTT	CASSLLPSTDTQYF
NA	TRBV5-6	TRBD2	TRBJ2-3	TGTGCCAACAGCTTCCGACTAGCGGGAGTAGATACGCAGTATTTT	CANSFRLAGVDTQYF
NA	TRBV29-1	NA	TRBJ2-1	TGCAGCGTTGATAGGAATAGCAACAATAAGCAGTTCTTC	CSVDRNSNNKQFF
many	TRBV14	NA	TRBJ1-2	TGTGCCAGCAGCCAAGACGGGATAGCAGATGGCTACACCTTC	CASSQDGIADGYTF
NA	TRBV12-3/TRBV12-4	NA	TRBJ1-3	TGTGCCAGCCCGTCGGGTCGCTCTGGAAACACCATATATTTT	CASPSGRSGNTIYF
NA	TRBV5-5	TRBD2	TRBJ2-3	TGTGCCAGTAGCACCGGACTAGCGTTATCTAGTGGGACAGATACGCAGTATTTT	CASSTGLALSSGTDTQYF
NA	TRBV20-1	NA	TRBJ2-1	TGCAGTGCTAGAGATAGTATTCACCCCGGGTACGATGAGCAGTTCTTC	CSARDSIHPGYDEQFF
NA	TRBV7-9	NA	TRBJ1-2	TGTGCCAGCAGCCAAGGGGTGAACTATGGCTACACCTTC	CASSQGVNYGYTF
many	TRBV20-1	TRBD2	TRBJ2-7	TGCAGTGCTCTAGCGGGAGAGGCCTACGAGCAGTACTTC	CSALAGEAYEQYF
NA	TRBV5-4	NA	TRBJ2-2	TGTGCCAACAGCACGGGGACCGAGAGTAGGGAGGAGCTGTTTTTT	CANSTGTESREELFF
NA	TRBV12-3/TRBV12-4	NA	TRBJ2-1	TGTACCAGCAGTTTTCAGGGGACCAATGAGCAGTTCTTC	CTSSFQGTNEQFF
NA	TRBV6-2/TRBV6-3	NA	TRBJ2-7	NA	CASSFGSGSDEQYF
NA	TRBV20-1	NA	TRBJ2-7	TGCGGTGCGGTGGGGGGCTGCGAGCAGTACTTC	CGAVGGCEQYF
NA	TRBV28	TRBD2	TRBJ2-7	TGTTTACAGGCTAGCGGGAGGAGTTCCGAGCAGCACTTC	CLQASGRSSEQHF
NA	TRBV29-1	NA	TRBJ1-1	TGCCGCGTAGATGACCCCCTTAAGGGAACTGTAGTTTTCTTT	CRVDDPLKGTVVFF
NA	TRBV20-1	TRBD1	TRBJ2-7	TGCAGTGCTGCAGGGACAGGGAGCCACGAGCAGTACTTC	CSAAGTGSHEQYF
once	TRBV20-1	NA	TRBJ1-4	TGCAGTACTAGACATGGTTCAACTCATGAAAAACTGTTTTTT	CSTRHGSTHEKLFF
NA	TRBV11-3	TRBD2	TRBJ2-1	TGTACCAGCCGTTCCCAGAGCGGGAGTTCCTACAATGAGCAGTTCTTC	CTSRSQSGSSYNEQFF
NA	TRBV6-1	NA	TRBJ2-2	TGTGCCAGCAATCCGTTGGCTGATAACACCGGGGAGCTGTTCTTT	CASNPLADNTGELFF
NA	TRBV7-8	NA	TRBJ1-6	TGTGCCAGCAGCTTACGGGACATGGTGATTAATTCACCCCACCACTTT	CASSLRDMVINSPHHF
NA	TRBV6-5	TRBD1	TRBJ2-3	TGTGCCAGCAGCCGGACAGGAAGGGACGCAGTTACACAGTATTTT	CASSRTGRDAVTQYF